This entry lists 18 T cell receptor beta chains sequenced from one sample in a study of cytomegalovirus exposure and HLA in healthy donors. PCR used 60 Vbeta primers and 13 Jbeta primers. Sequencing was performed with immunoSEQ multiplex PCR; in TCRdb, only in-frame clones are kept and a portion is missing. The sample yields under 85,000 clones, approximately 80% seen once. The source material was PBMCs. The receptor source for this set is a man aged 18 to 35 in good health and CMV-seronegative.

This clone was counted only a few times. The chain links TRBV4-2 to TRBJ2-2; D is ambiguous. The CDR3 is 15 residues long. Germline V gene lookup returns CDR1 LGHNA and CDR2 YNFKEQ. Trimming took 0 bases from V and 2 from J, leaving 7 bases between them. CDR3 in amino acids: CASSQEDTNTGELFF. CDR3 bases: TGTGCCAGCAGCCAAGAAGACACTAACACCGGGGAGCTGTTTTTT.

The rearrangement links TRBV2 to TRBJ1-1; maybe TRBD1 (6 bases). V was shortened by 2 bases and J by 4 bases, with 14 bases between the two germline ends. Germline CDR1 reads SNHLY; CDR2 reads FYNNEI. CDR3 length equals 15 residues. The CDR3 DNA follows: TGTGCCAGCAGTGAACTCGGGACACCCGGCACTGAAGCTTTCTTT. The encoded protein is CASSELGTPGTEAFF.

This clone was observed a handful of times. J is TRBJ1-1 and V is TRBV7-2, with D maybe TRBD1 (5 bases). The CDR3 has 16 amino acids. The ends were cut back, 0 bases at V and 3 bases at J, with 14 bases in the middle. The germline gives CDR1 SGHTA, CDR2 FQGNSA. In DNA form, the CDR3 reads TGTGCCAGCAGCTTAGCGCGTCAGGGAGGGCACACTGAAGCTTTCTTT. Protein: CASSLARQGGHTEAFF.

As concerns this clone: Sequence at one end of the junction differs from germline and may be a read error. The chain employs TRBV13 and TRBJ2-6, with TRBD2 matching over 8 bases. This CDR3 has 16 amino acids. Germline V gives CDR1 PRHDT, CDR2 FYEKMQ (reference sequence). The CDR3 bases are TGTGCCAGCACACTCGGGGGGGGCACTGGGGCCAACGCCCTGACTTTC. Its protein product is CASTLGGGTGANALTF.

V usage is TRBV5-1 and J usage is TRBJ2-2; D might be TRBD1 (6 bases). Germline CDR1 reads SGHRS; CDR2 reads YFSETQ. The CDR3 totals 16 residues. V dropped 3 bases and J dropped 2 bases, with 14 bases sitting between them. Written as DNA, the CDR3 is TGCGCCAGCAGCTCGCGCGACAGGCTTAACACCGGGGAGCTGTTTTTT. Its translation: CASSSRDRLNTGELFF. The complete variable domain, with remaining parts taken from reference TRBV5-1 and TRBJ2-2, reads KAGVTQTPRYLIKTRGQQVTLSCSPISGHRSVSWYQQTPGQGLQFLFEYFSETQRNKGNFPGRFSGRQFSNSRSEMNVSTLELGDSALYLCASSSRDRLNTGELFFGEGSRLTVL.

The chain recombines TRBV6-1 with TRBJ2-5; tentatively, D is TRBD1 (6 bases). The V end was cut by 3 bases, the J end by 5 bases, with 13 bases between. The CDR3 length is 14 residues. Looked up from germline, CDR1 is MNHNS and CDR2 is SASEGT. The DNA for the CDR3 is TGTGCCAGCAGTGAGACAGGAGAGTGGGAGACCCAGTACTTC. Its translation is CASSETGEWETQYF.

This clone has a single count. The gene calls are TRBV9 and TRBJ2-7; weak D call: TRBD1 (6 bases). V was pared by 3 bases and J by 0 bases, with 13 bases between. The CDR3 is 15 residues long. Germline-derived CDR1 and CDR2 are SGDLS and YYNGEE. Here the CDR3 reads CASSGGQTSSYEQYF. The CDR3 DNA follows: TGTGCCAGCAGCGGCGGACAGACGAGCTCCTACGAGCAGTACTTC.

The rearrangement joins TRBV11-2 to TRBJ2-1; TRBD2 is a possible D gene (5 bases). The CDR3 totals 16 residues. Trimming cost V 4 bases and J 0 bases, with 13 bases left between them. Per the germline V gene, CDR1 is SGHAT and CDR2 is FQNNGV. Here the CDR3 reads CASSWNGDSSYNEQFF. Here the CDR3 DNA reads TGTGCCAGCAGCTGGAACGGGGATAGCTCCTACAATGAGCAGTTCTTC.

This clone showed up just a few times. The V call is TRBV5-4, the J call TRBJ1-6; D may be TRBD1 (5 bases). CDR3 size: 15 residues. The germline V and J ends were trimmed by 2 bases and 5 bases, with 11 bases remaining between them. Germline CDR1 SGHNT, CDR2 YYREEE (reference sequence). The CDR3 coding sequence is TGTGCCAGCAGCTTAGGTCAGGGTGATAATTCACCCCTCCACTTT. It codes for CASSLGQGDNSPLHF. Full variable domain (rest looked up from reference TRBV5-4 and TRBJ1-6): ETGVTQSPTHLIKTRGQQVTLRCSSQSGHNTVSWYQQALGQGPQFIFQYYREEENGRGNFPPRFSGLQFPNYSSELNVNALELDDSALYLCASSLGQGDNSPLHFGNGTRLTVT.

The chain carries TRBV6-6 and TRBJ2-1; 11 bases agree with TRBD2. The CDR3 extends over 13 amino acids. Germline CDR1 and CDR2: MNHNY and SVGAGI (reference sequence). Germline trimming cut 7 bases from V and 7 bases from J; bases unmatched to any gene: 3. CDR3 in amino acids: CASNSGGANEQFF. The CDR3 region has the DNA TGTGCCAGCAATAGCGGGGGGGCAAATGAGCAGTTCTTC.

For the CDR3, the DNA is TGTGCCACCAGAAAAAAAAGCGGAGCAGGGGGCAACACCGGGGAGCTGTTTTTT. Translating gives CATRKKSGAGGNTGELFF. The V and J genes are TRBV15 and TRBJ2-2; 8 bases align to TRBD1. CDR1 LNHNV and CDR2 YYDKDF come from the germline V gene (reference sequence). CDR3 length: 18 amino acids. V was clipped by 6 bases and J by 2 bases; unmatched bases: 14. The whole variable domain, filled in from reference TRBV15 and TRBJ2-2, reads DAMVIQNPRYQVTQFGKPVTLSCSQTLNHNVMYWYQQKSSQAPKLLFHYYDKDFNNEADTPDNFQSRRPNTSFCFLDIRSPGLGDTAMYLCATRKKSGAGGNTGELFFGEGSRLTVL.

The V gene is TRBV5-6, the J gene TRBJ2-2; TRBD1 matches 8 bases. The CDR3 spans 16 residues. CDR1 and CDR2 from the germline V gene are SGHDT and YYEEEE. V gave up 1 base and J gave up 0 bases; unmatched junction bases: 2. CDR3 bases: TGTGCCAGCAGCTTGCCGGGACAGGCGAACACCGGGGAGCTGTTTTTT. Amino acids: CASSLPGQANTGELFF.

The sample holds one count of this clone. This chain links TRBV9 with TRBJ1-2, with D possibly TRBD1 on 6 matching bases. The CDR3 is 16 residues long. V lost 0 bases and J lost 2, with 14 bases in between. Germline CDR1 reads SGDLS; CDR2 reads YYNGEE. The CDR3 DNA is TGTGCCAGCAGCGTAGCATCGGACAGAGCAAACTATGGCTACACCTTC. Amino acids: CASSVASDRANYGYTF.

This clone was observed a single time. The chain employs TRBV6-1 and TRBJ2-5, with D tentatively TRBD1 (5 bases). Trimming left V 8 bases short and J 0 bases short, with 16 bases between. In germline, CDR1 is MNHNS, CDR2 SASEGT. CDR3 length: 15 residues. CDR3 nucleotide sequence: TGTGCCAGCCTGCTCACAGGAGAGTACCAAGAGACCCAGTACTTC. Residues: CASLLTGEYQETQYF.

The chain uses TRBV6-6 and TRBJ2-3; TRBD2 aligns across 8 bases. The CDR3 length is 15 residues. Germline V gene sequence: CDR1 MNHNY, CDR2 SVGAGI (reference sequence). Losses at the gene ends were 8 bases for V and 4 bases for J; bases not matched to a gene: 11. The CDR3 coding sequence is TGTGCCAGCCGGGAGGGGGAATTGGGCTCAGATACGCAGTATTTT. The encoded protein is CASREGELGSDTQYF.

CDR3 sequence: CASSEAGGMGNEQFF. The DNA of the CDR3 is TGTGCCAGCAGTGAAGCCGGGGGAATGGGCAATGAGCAGTTCTTC. The V gene is TRBV6-1, the J gene TRBJ2-1; a possible D gene is TRBD2 (6 bases). Per the germline V gene, CDR1 is MNHNS and CDR2 is SASEGT. The V and J ends lost 0 bases and 6 bases respectively, with 12 bases between them. There are 15 residues in the CDR3.

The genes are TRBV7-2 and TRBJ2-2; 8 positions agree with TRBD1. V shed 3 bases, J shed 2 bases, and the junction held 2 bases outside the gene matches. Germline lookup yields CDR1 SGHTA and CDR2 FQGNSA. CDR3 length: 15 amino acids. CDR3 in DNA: TGTGCCAGCAGCTTGGCAGGGGGCAACACCGGGGAGCTGTTTTTT. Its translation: CASSLAGGNTGELFF.

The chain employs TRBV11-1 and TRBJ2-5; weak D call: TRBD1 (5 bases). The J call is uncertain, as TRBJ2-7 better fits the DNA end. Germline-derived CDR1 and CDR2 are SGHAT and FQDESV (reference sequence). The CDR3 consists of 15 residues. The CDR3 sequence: CASSFGRDQYSEQYF. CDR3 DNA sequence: TGTGCCAGCAGCTTCGGCAGGGATCAGTACTCCGAGCAGTACTTC.